These 10 T cell receptor beta chains came from one sample sequenced in a study of blood T cells in healthy people across ages. A second PCR of about 7 to 12 cycles used a sample-barcoded 5' primer and a J-beta primer mix. Each CDR3 protein is one row after TCRdb ran MiXCR on the 5' RACE reads. The sample carries about a million distinct CDR3 sequences, about 48% recorded once. The sample comprised blood. The source is a man aged 25-45 years in good health.

This sequence joins TRBV5-8 and TRBJ1-2; unclear D gene. This CDR3 comprises 13 residues. V was pared by 3 bases and J by 6 bases, with 12 bases between. Germline V gene lookup returns CDR1 SGHTS and CDR2 YDEGEE. In DNA, the CDR3 is TGTGCCAGCAGCTGTTCAGTTAAGGATGGCTACACCTTC. Encoded protein: CASSCSVKDGYTF.

This clonotype has only a few counts. The chain uses TRBV7-8 and TRBJ2-3; 14 bases are shared with TRBD2. Losses at the gene ends were 5 bases for V and 1 base for J; bases not matched to a gene: 5. This CDR3 contains 17 residues. Germline values: CDR1 SGHVS, CDR2 FQNEAQ. The CDR3 region has the DNA TGTGCCAGCAGCCACCGACTAGCGGGGGGGGGCACAGATACGCAGTATTTT. Translated, it gives CASSHRLAGGGTDTQYF.

This clonotype has a handful of counts. V gene TRBV10-3 combines with J gene TRBJ1-5; D is uncertain. V was pared by 10 bases and J by 0 bases, with 7 bases between. The CDR3 consists of 12 residues. Germline assignment: CDR1 ENHRY and CDR2 SYGVKD. The CDR3 DNA reads TGTGCCAGAAGAGATAGCAATCAGCCCCAGCATTTT. This gives the protein CARRDSNQPQHF.

This clonotype showed up just a few times. The chain carries TRBV2 and TRBJ2-1, with TRBD2 matching 9 bases. V lost 7 bases and J lost 6; bases outside the gene matches: 7. This CDR3 comprises 14 residues. Germline CDR1 is SNHLY and CDR2 is FYNNEI. This CDR3 is CASNSGGSRNEQFF. CDR3 DNA sequence: TGTGCCAGCAATAGCGGGGGAAGTCGCAATGAGCAGTTCTTC. The complete variable domain, with remaining parts taken from reference TRBV2 and TRBJ2-1, reads EPEVTQTPSHQVTQMGQEVILRCVPISNHLYFYWYRQILGQKVEFLVSFYNNEISEKSEIFDDQFSVERPDGSNFTLKIRSTKLEDSAMYFCASNSGGSRNEQFFGPGTRLTVL.

The chain uses TRBV6-2 or TRBV6-3 and TRBJ2-2; 9 bases are shared with TRBD1. V trimming: 6 bases; J trimming: 0 bases; junction bases outside the gene matches: 5. Germline V gene lookup returns CDR1 MNHEY and CDR2 SVGEGT. The CDR3 has 16 amino acids. The CDR3, as DNA: TGTGCCAGCAGCCCCAGGACAGGGGCGAACACCGGGGAGCTGTTTTTT. The encoded protein is CASSPRTGANTGELFF.

The sample holds a few counts of this clonotype. The chain couples TRBV6-4 to TRBJ2-3, with 8 bases identical to TRBD1. Trimming removed 4 bases from V and 2 bases from J; junction bases left unmatched: 2. The CDR3 contains 14 residues. Germline values: CDR1 MRHNA, CDR2 SNTAGT. The CDR3 region has the DNA TGTGCCAGCAGTGTGGGACAGGACACAGATACGCAGTATTTT. This sequence encodes CASSVGQDTDTQYF.

This clonotype was found a few times. This chain uses TRBV2 with TRBJ2-3; 12 bases are a match to TRBD2. The CDR3 length is 19 residues. Per the germline V gene, CDR1 is SNHLY and CDR2 is FYNNEI. With 6 bases clipped from V and 0 bases from J, the junction kept 13 bases outside the gene matches. The CDR3 protein is CASRQRLAGALPSTDTQYF. The CDR3 DNA follows: TGTGCCAGCAGGCAACGACTAGCGGGGGCCCTTCCTAGCACAGATACGCAGTATTTT.

This clonotype appeared once. Sequence at one end of the junction differs from germline and may be a read error. The chain joins TRBV10-3 to TRBJ2-7; D remains unclear. The tail of the sequence fits TRBJ2-5 better, so the J call may be wrong. Germline V gene lookup returns CDR1 ENHRY and CDR2 SYGVKD. The CDR3 totals 13 residues. CDR3 in amino acids: CTISVWEQETQYF. For the CDR3, the DNA is TGTACCATCAGTGTGTGGGAACAAGAGACCCAGTACTTC.

The chain links TRBV4-3 to TRBJ2-1; 12 bases match TRBD1. This CDR3 is built from 16 residues. The germline V gene has CDR1 LGHNA and CDR2 YSLEER. The J segment lost 7 bases and the V segment lost 2 bases, leaving 6 bases of the junction unmatched. The CDR3, as DNA: TGCGCCAGCAGCCAATCCGGGACAGGGGGCAAAAATGAGCAGTTCTTC. Translated: CASSQSGTGGKNEQFF.

This clonotype appeared a few times. The V gene is TRBV6-6, the J gene TRBJ1-1; possibly TRBD1 for D (5 bases). V lost 2 bases to trimming and J lost 1 base, with 8 bases between them. Germline V gene lookup returns CDR1 MNHNY and CDR2 SVGAGI (reference sequence). This CDR3 spans 14 amino acids. This chain's CDR3 is CASSYLTGNTEAFF. CDR3 coding DNA: TGTGCCAGCAGTTACCTCACAGGGAACACTGAAGCTTTCTTT.